This T cell receptor (beta chain) was profiled in a study of cytomegalovirus exposure and HLA in healthy donors. V was pared by 4 bases and J by 4 bases, with 15 bases between. This CDR3 spans 15 amino acids. CDR1 is SNHLY and CDR2 is FYNNEI in the germline V gene. For this clone: Its antigen remains unidentified.

Findings of the study overall: Earlier analysis looked at TCR beta V segments, and most were productive about 87% or about 30% of the time. The authors later linked a missense DCLRE1C variant to TCR beta V- and J-gene trimming.

Amplification used 60 Vbeta primers and 13 Jbeta primers. Profiled with immunoSEQ multiplex PCR; TCRdb holds only in-frame clones, not every one. The table includes around 150,000 clones, over 75% detected once. The chain carries TRBV2 and TRBJ2-3; tentative D call: TRBD2 (7 bases). The receptor was derived from a man aged 18 to 30 in good health and CMV-seropositive. Sequencing used PBMCs. CDR3 coding DNA: TGTGCCAGCAGTGTGAGGGGGGGCGTATCAGATACGCAGTATTTT. This codes for CASSVRGGVSDTQYF.